This T cell receptor (beta chain) is from a study of a mutant IDH1 vaccine in newly diagnosed glioma. Germline CDR1 is SGHVS and CDR2 is FQNEAQ. This CDR3 comprises 14 residues. V dropped 1 base and J dropped 5; count of bases not matched to a gene: 3. Profiling relied on immunoSEQ multiplex PCR, and the TCRdb table lists in-frame clones only, not all of them. The table lists 45,000 to 70,000 clones, 91% of them singletons. Noted time point: baseline, week 1 (first vaccination visit). Treatment of the sample: pre-vaccination baseline after standard-of-care therapy. New WHO grade 3 or 4 astrocytomas that were IDH1-mutant and ATRX-lost occurred in the donors.

The clonotype comes from a man aged 45-65 years with glioma. This sequence joins TRBV7-8 and TRBJ2-3, with 7 bases fitting TRBD1. This specimen consisted of PBMCs, obtained from a glioma patient treated with radiotherapy, temozolomide or both. CDR3 protein: CASSLVRGKDTQYF. The CDR3 DNA follows: TGTGCCAGCAGCTTAGTCAGGGGGAAAGATACGCAGTATTTT.